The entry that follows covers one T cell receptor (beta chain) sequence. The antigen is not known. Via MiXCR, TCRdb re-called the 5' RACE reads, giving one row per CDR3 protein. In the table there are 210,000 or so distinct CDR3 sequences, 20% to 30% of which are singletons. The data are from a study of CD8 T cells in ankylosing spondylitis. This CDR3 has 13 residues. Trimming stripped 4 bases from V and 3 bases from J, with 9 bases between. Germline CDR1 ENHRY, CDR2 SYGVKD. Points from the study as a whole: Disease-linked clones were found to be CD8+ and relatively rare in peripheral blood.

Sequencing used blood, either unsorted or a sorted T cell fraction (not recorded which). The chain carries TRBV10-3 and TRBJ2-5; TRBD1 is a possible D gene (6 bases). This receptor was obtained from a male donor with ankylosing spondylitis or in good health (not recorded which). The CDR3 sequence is CAISGDRKETQYF. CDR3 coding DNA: TGTGCCATCAGTGGAGACAGGAAAGAGACCCAGTACTTC.